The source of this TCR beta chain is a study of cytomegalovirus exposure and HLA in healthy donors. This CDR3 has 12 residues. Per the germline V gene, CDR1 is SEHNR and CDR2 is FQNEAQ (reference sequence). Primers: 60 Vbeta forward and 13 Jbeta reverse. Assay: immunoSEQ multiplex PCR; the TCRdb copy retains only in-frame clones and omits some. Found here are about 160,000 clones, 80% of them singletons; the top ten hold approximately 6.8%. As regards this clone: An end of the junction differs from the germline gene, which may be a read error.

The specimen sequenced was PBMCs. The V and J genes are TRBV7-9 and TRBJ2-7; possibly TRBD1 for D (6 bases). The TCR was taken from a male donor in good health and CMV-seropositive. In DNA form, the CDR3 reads TGTTCCAGCAGCCATGGGGGCGAGGAGCAGTACTTC. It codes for CSSSHGGEEQYF.